The clone carrying this T cell receptor beta chain was observed a few times. This sample was included in a study of immune reconstitution after stem cell transplant in scleroderma. Using its own MiXCR run on the RT-PCR reads, TCRdb lists one record per CDR3 protein. This sample has approximately 2,000 distinct CDR3 sequences, with less than 20% found just once. Germline-derived CDR1 and CDR2 are LNHNV and YYDKDF (reference sequence). Trimming removed 3 bases from V and 5 bases from J, with 10 bases in between. The CDR3 runs 14 residues. The TCR comes from a female donor with systemic sclerosis. The sample here was taken before or after autologous hematopoietic stem cell transplantation (not recorded which). The chain carries TRBV15 and TRBJ2-2, with a weak D call TRBD2 (5 bases). DNA for the CDR3: TGTGCCACCAGCAGTCGGTCGGGGACCGGGGAGCTGTTTTTT. It is translated as CATSSRSGTGELFF.